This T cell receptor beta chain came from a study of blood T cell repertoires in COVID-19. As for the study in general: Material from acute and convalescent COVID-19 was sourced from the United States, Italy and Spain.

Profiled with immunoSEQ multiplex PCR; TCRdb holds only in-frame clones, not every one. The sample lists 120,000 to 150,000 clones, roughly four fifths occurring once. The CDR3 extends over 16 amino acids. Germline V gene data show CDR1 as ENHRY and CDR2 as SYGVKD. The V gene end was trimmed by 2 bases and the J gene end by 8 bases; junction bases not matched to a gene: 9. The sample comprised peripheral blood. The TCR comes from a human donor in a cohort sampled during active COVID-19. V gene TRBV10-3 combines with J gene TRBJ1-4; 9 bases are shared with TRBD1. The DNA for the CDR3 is TGTGCCATCAGTGAGACCCCGGGGACAGGGTACGAAAAACTGTTTTTT. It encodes CAISETPGTGYEKLFF.